The 12 T cell receptor beta chains presented below share a single source sample, sequenced in a study of T cells after posttransplantation cyclophosphamide. Clones were read by immunoSEQ multiplex PCR, and TCRdb kept only the in-frame ones, dropping some. The profile shows tens of thousands of clones, around 93% of them singletons. Sequences were obtained from PBMCs. The receptors were sampled from a woman aged 30 to 39 in good health and a related stem cell transplant donor.

In DNA, the CDR3 is TGCGCCAGCAGCTCTCCGGACAGCACAGATACGCAGTATTTT. The encoded protein is CASSSPDSTDTQYF. This chain links TRBV5-1 with TRBJ2-3; no clear D. Germline V gene data show CDR1 as SGHRS and CDR2 as YFSETQ. Trimming left V 3 bases short and J 0 bases short, with 8 bases between. The CDR3 covers 14 residues.

V usage is TRBV7-9 and J usage is TRBJ2-3; 9 positions match TRBD2. The CDR3 consists of 16 residues. Trimming cost V 5 bases and J 2 bases; bases outside gene matches: 8. Germline CDR1 and CDR2: SEHNR and FQNEAQ (reference sequence). The CDR3 reads CASSVRGGGATDTQYF. Written as DNA, the CDR3 is TGTGCCAGCAGCGTCCGTGGCGGGGGGGCCACAGATACGCAGTATTTT.

The chain couples TRBV5-4 to TRBJ1-6, with a tentative D call TRBD1 (6 bases). Germline CDR1 and CDR2: SGHNT and YYREEE (reference sequence). The CDR3 has 16 amino acids. The V and J ends lost 4 bases and 8 bases respectively, with 19 bases between them. The CDR3: CASSPRGGQRHSPLHF. DNA for the CDR3: TGTGCCAGCAGCCCCAGGGGAGGACAGCGCCATTCACCCCTCCACTTT.

V and J are TRBV11-1 and TRBJ1-1; TRBD1 might be the D (6 bases). CDR1 and CDR2 from the germline V gene are SGHAT and FQDESV (reference sequence). V lost 0 bases and J 4 bases, leaving 9 bases between the germline ends. The CDR3 covers 14 residues. CDR3: CASSLAQGGTEAFF. CDR3 DNA sequence: TGTGCCAGCAGCTTAGCACAGGGTGGCACTGAAGCTTTCTTT.

The rearrangement joins TRBV28 to TRBJ2-7; D might be TRBD1 (6 bases). Germline assignment: CDR1 MDHEN and CDR2 SYDVKM. CDR3 length: 14 amino acids. V was shortened by 5 bases and J by 0 bases, with 11 bases between the two germline ends. The CDR3 region is CASSLGTSSYEQYF. The CDR3 DNA reads TGTGCCAGCAGTCTTGGGACATCCTCCTACGAGCAGTACTTC.

This chain uses TRBV18 with TRBJ2-5; D not certain. Germline V CDR1 and CDR2: KGHSH, LQKENI. The CDR3 is 14 residues long. With 0 bases removed from V and 5 bases from J, the gap between germline ends came to 10 bases. Here the CDR3 reads CASSPPTSPETQYF. The CDR3 nucleotides are TGTGCCAGCTCACCACCGACAAGCCCGGAGACCCAGTACTTC.

This clone is medium-sized (0.01 to 0.1%) within its sample. The J gene is TRBJ1-1, the V gene TRBV6-4, with a tentative D call TRBD1 (5 bases). V lost 3 bases, J lost 1 base, and 6 bases lay in between. Germline V CDR1 and CDR2: MRHNA, SNTAGT. The CDR3 runs 13 residues. The CDR3: CASSEGENTEAFF. CDR3 nucleotides: TGTGCCAGCAGTGAAGGGGAGAACACTGAAGCTTTCTTT.

The V call is TRBV11-2, the J call TRBJ2-5; D unresolved. CDR3 size: 13 residues. V dropped 2 bases and J dropped 1 base, with 5 bases sitting between them. Germline V gene data show CDR1 as SGHAT and CDR2 as FQNNGV. This CDR3 is CASSLRTQETQYF. The CDR3 DNA sequence: TGTGCCAGCAGCTTAAGGACCCAAGAGACCCAGTACTTC.

The rearrangement joins TRBV21-1 to TRBJ2-3; the table names TRBD2, a call not compared with the DNA. TRBV21-1 is noted as a pseudogene. The CDR3 is 17 residues long. CDR3 coding DNA: TGTGCCAGCAGCAAAAAAAGGCGGGGGCTGCGCACAGATACGCAGTATTTT. Its protein is CASSKKRRGLRTDTQYF.

Only one count was recorded for this clone. V is TRBV19 and J is TRBJ2-5, with TRBD1 identical over 9 bases. Germline V gene lookup returns CDR1 LNHDA and CDR2 SQIVND (reference sequence). V trimming: 5 bases; J trimming: 5 bases; junction bases outside the gene matches: 6. CDR3 length: 14 residues. The CDR3 DNA sequence: TGTGCCAGTAGTGCGAGACAGGGGGATGAGACCCAGTACTTC. It encodes CASSARQGDETQYF. Drawing the rest from reference TRBV19 and TRBJ2-5, the complete variable domain is DGGITQSPKYLFRKEGQNVTLSCEQNLNHDAMYWYRQDPGQGLRLIYYSQIVNDFQKGDIAEGYSVSREKKESFPLTVTSAQKNPTAFYLCASSARQGDETQYFGPGTRLLVL.

The rearrangement links TRBV5-6 to TRBJ1-1; D unclear. The CDR3 is 11 amino acids. Trimming pared 5 bases from V and 3 bases from J, leaving 5 bases between. Germline loops: CDR1 SGHDT, CDR2 YYEEEE. CDR3 DNA: TGTGCCAGCAGGCGCGACACTGAAGCTTTCTTT. Translating gives CASRRDTEAFF.

The J gene is TRBJ2-5, the V gene TRBV5-1; 9 bases are shared with TRBD1. The CDR3 totals 13 residues. Germline V CDR1 and CDR2: SGHRS, YFSETQ. V was pared by 4 bases and J by 7 bases, with 5 bases of the junction left unmatched. The CDR3 region is CASSPRQGGTQYF. CDR3 in DNA: TGCGCCAGCAGCCCCCGACAGGGGGGGACCCAGTACTTC.